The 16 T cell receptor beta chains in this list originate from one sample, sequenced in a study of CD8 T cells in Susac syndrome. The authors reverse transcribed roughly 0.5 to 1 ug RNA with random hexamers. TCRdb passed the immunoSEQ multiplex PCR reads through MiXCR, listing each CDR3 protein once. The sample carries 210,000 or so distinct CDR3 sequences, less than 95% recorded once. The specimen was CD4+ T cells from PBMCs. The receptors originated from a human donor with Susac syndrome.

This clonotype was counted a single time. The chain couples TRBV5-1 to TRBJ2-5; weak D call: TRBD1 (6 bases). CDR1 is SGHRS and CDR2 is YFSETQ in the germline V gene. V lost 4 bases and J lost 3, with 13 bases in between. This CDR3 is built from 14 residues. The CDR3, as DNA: TGCGCCAGCAGCCTACAGGGTCCCGAAGAGACCCAGTACTTC. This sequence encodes CASSLQGPEETQYF.

The CDR3 loop reads CASSLVPLAGTYNEQFF. The CDR3, as DNA: TGTGCCAGCAGCTTAGTTCCGCTAGCGGGGACCTACAATGAGCAGTTCTTC. The V gene is TRBV7-2, the J gene TRBJ2-1; TRBD2 matches at 9 bases. CDR1 SGHTA and CDR2 FQGNSA come from the germline V gene. The junction had 6 bases not matched to a gene; V was cut back by 1 base and J by 2 bases. This CDR3 is 17 amino acids long. The full variable domain, rest sourced from reference TRBV7-2 and TRBJ2-1, is GAGVSQSPSNKVTEKGKDVELRCDPISGHTALYWYRQSLGQGLEFLIYFQGNSAPDKSGLPSDRFSAERTGGSVSTLTIQRTQQEDSAVYLCASSLVPLAGTYNEQFFGPGTRLTVL.

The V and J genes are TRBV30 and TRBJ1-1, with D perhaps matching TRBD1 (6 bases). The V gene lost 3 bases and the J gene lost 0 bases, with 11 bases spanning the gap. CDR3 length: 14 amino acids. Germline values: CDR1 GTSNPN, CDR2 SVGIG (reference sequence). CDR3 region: CAWRGGGMNTEAFF. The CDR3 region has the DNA TGTGCCTGGAGGGGGGGCGGGATGAACACTGAAGCTTTCTTT.

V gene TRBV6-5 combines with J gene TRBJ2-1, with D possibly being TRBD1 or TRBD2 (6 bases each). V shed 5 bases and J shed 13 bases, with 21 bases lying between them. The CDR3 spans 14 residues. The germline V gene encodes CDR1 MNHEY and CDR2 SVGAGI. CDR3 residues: CASSRGTPGTEQFF. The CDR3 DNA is TGTGCCAGCAGTCGCGGGACACCCGGCACTGAACAGTTCTTC.

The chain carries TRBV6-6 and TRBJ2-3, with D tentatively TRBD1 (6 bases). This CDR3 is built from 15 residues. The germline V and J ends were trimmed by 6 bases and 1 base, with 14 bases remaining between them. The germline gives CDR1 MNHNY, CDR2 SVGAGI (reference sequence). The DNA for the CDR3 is TGTGCCAGCAGCGTTACAGGGTGGGGCACAGATACGCAGTATTTT. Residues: CASSVTGWGTDTQYF.

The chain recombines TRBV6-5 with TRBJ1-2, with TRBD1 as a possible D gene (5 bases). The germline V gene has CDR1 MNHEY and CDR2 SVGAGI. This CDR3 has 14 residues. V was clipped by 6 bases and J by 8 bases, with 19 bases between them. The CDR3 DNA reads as TGTGCCAGCAGCCCTCCGGGACGAAAAGGGGGCTACACCTTC. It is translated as CASSPPGRKGGYTF.

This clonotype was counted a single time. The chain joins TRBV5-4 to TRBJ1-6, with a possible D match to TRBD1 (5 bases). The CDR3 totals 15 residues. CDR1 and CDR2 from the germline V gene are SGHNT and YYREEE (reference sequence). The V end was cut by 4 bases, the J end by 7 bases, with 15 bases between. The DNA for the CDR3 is TGTGCCAGCAGCCCGGGGCAGGGTGAGAATTCACCCCTCCACTTT. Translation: CASSPGQGENSPLHF.

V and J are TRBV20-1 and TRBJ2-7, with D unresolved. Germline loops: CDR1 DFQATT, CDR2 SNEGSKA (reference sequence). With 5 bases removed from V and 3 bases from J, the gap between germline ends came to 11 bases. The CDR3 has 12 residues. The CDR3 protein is CSAALRSYEQYF. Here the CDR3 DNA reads TGCAGTGCTGCACTCAGAAGCTACGAGCAGTACTTC.

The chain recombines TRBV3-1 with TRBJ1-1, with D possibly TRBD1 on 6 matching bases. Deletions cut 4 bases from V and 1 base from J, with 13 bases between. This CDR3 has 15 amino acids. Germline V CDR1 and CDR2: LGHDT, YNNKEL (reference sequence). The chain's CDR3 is CASSPPTGQNTEAFF. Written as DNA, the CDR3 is TGTGCCAGCAGCCCTCCGACAGGCCAGAACACTGAAGCTTTCTTT.

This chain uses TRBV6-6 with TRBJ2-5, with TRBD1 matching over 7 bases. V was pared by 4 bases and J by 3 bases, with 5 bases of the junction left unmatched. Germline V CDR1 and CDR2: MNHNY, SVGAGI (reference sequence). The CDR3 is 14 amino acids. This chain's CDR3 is CASSLGDRKETQYF. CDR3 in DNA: TGTGCCAGCAGTTTGGGGGACAGAAAAGAGACCCAGTACTTC.

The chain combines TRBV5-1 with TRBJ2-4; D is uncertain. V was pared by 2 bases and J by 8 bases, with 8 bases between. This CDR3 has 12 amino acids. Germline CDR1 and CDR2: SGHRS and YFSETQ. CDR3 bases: TGCGCCAGCAGCTTAGATTTGGACATTCAGTACTTC. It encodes CASSLDLDIQYF.

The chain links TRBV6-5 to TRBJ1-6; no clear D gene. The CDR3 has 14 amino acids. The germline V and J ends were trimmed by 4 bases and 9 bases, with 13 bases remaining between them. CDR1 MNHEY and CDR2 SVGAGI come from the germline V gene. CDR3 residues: CASSSAGRPSPLHF. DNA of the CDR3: TGTGCCAGCAGTTCTGCGGGGAGGCCTTCACCCCTCCACTTT.

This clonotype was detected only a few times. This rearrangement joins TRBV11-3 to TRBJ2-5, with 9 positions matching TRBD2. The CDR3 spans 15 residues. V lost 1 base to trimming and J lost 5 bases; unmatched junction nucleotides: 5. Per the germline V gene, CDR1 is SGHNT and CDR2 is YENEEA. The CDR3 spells CASSLVSRGGETQYF. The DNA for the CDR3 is TGTGCCAGCAGCTTAGTCTCGCGGGGGGGGGAGACCCAGTACTTC. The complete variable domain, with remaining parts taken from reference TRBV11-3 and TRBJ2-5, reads EAGVVQSPRYKIIEKKQPVAFWCNPISGHNTLYWYLQNLGQGPELLIRYENEEAVDDSQLPKDRFSAERLKGVDSTLKIQPAELGDSAVYLCASSLVSRGGETQYFGPGTRLLVL.

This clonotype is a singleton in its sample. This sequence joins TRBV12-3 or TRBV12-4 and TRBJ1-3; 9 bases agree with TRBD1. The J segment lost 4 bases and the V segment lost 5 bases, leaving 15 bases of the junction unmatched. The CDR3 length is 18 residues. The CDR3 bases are TGTGCCAGCAGTCACCGGGACAGGGCGACTGGTTCGGGAAACACCATATATTTT. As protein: CASSHRDRATGSGNTIYF.

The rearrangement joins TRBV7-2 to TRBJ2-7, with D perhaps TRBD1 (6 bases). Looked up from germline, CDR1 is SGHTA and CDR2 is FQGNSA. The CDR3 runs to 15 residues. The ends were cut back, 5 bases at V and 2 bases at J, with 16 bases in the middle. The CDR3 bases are TGTGCCAGCAGCATGCAGTCGGACAGAACCTACGAGCAGTACTTC. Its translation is CASSMQSDRTYEQYF.

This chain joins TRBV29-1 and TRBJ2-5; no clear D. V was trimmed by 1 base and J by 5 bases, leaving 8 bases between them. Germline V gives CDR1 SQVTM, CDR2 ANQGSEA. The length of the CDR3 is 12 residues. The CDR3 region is CSVEGLGETQYF. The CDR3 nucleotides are TGCAGCGTTGAAGGCCTCGGCGAGACCCAGTACTTC.